These T cell receptor beta chains were read from a single sample in a study of blood T cell repertoires in COVID-19. The method was immunoSEQ multiplex PCR; TCRdb's version includes in-frame clones alone and lacks a portion of them. Of about 28,000 clones listed, approximately 89% are singletons. Sequenced input: peripheral blood. All receptors derive from a human donor with acute or convalescent COVID-19. The donor label of this sample is uncertain. Each CDR3 is given with its conserved first and last residue. D genes are given only for firm matches. Not all rows give a size; the values are once, few, many and, for expanded clones, a class.

clone_size: .
v_call: TRBV6-6
cdr3_length: 14
d_call: .
j_call: TRBJ2-3
cdr3_nt: TGTGCCAGCAGTTACGAGGAGAATACAGATACGCAGTATTTT
cdr3_aa: CASSYEENTDTQYF

clone_size: .
v_call: TRBV6-2/TRBV6-3
cdr3_length: 15
d_call: .
j_call: TRBJ2-5
cdr3_nt: TGTGCCAGCAGTTACGCGGGGCTTGACGGAGAGACCCAGTACTTC
cdr3_aa: CASSYAGLDGETQYF

clone_size: .
v_call: TRBV28
cdr3_length: 13
d_call: .
j_call: TRBJ1-2
cdr3_nt: TGTGCCAGCAGTTTTGGGGGGGCGGACGGCTACACCTTC
cdr3_aa: CASSFGGADGYTF

clone_size: .
v_call: TRBV5-1
cdr3_length: 14
d_call: .
j_call: TRBJ2-1
cdr3_nt: TGCGCCAGCAGCTTGGGTTCGATCGTCCAGGAGCAGTTCTTC
cdr3_aa: CASSLGSIVQEQFF

clone_size: few
v_call: TRBV15
cdr3_length: 15
d_call: .
j_call: TRBJ1-4
cdr3_nt: TGTGCCACCAGCAGAGAGGGCAGGGAGGGGGAAAAACTGTTTTTT
cdr3_aa: CATSREGREGEKLFF

clone_size: .
v_call: TRBV4-1
cdr3_length: 15
d_call: .
j_call: TRBJ1-2
cdr3_nt: TGCGCCAGCAGCCAAGCGGCAGGGGAAAACTATGGCTACACCTTC
cdr3_aa: CASSQAAGENYGYTF

clone_size: .
v_call: TRBV28
cdr3_length: 14
d_call: TRBD1
j_call: TRBJ1-4
cdr3_nt: TGTGCCAGCAGAACCGGGACAGGGGTTGAAAAACTGTTTTTT
cdr3_aa: CASRTGTGVEKLFF

clone_size: few
v_call: TRBV3-1/TRBV3-2
cdr3_length: 15
d_call: .
j_call: TRBJ1-1
cdr3_nt: TGTGCCAGCAGCCATTGGGAGGGAGGAAGCACTGAAGCTTTCTTT
cdr3_aa: CASSHWEGGSTEAFF

clone_size: .
v_call: TRBV29-1
cdr3_length: 14
d_call: TRBD1
j_call: TRBJ1-2
cdr3_nt: TGCAGCGCCTCCCCCGGACAGGGGGACTATGGCTACACCTTC
cdr3_aa: CSASPGQGDYGYTF

clone_size: .
v_call: TRBV10-3
cdr3_length: 14
d_call: .
j_call: TRBJ2-7
cdr3_nt: TGTGCCATCAGTGCGGCAGGGGATCCCTACGAGCAGTACTTC
cdr3_aa: CAISAAGDPYEQYF

clone_size: .
v_call: TRBV11-1
cdr3_length: 16
d_call: .
j_call: TRBJ2-7
cdr3_nt: TGTGCCAGCAGCTTAGCGTCTACACAGGGTTCCTACGAGCAGTACTTC
cdr3_aa: CASSLASTQGSYEQYF

clone_size: .
v_call: TRBV3-1/TRBV3-2
cdr3_length: 16
d_call: TRBD2
j_call: TRBJ2-1
cdr3_nt: TGTGCCAGCAGCCAAGGGGGACTAGCGGGTAGAAATGAGCAGTTCTTC
cdr3_aa: CASSQGGLAGRNEQFF

clone_size: .
v_call: TRBV24-1
cdr3_length: 16
d_call: TRBD2
j_call: TRBJ2-2
cdr3_nt: TGTGCCACCAGCGTAGCGGGAGTGGATGTCGGCGGGGAGCTGTTTTTT
cdr3_aa: CATSVAGVDVGGELFF

clone_size: .
v_call: TRBV5-6
cdr3_length: 13
d_call: .
j_call: TRBJ2-1
cdr3_nt: TGTGCCAGCAGCCCGCCTTTTAGTAATGAGCAGTTCTTC
cdr3_aa: CASSPPFSNEQFF

clone_size: .
v_call: TRBV6-5
cdr3_length: 15
d_call: TRBD2
j_call: TRBJ2-3
cdr3_nt: TGTGCCAGCATCCCACCGAGCGGGAGGAAGGATACGCAGTATTTT
cdr3_aa: CASIPPSGRKDTQYF

clone_size: .
v_call: TRBV28
cdr3_length: 17
d_call: .
j_call: TRBJ1-3
cdr3_nt: TGTGCCAGCAGTTCTCCAAACCGGGCTCGGGGAGGGAACACCATATATTTT
cdr3_aa: CASSSPNRARGGNTIYF

clone_size: .
v_call: TRBV5-4
cdr3_length: 14
d_call: .
j_call: TRBJ1-2
cdr3_nt: TGTGCCAGCAGGATCTCCGCGGGAAACTATGGCTACACCTTC
cdr3_aa: CASRISAGNYGYTF

clone_size: .
v_call: TRBV7-3
cdr3_length: 14
d_call: TRBD2
j_call: TRBJ2-2
cdr3_nt: TGTGCCAGCAGCTTAATAGCGGGGGTCGGGGAGCTGTTTTTT
cdr3_aa: CASSLIAGVGELFF

clone_size: .
v_call: TRBV7-9
cdr3_length: 15
d_call: .
j_call: TRBJ1-5
cdr3_nt: TGTGCCAGCAGCCAAGGGGGGGGTCCCCTTCAGCCCCAGCATTTT
cdr3_aa: CASSQGGGPLQPQHF

clone_size: .
v_call: TRBV5-1
cdr3_length: 16
d_call: TRBD2
j_call: TRBJ2-1
cdr3_nt: TGCGCCAGCAGCCGTTATACTAGCGGAGGAGTCACTGAGCAGTTCTTC
cdr3_aa: CASSRYTSGGVTEQFF

clone_size: .
v_call: TRBV11-2
cdr3_length: 15
d_call: .
j_call: TRBJ1-2
cdr3_nt: TGTGCCAGCAGCTTAGACAGACAGCCTAACTATGGCTACACCTTC
cdr3_aa: CASSLDRQPNYGYTF

clone_size: .
v_call: TRBV2
cdr3_length: 15
d_call: .
j_call: TRBJ2-1
cdr3_nt: TGTGCCAGCAGTAAACGAGAAACCTCCTACAATGAGCAGTTCTTC
cdr3_aa: CASSKRETSYNEQFF

clone_size: .
v_call: TRBV7-9
cdr3_length: 15
d_call: TRBD1
j_call: TRBJ1-4
cdr3_nt: TGTGCCAGCAGCTTGGGGACAGGGAAAAATGAAAAACTGTTTTTT
cdr3_aa: CASSLGTGKNEKLFF

clone_size: few
v_call: TRBV6-4
cdr3_length: 15
d_call: .
j_call: TRBJ1-1
cdr3_nt: TGTGCCAGCAGCACCGACTTCGGTGTGAACACTGAAGCTTTCTTT
cdr3_aa: CASSTDFGVNTEAFF

clone_size: .
v_call: TRBV4-2
cdr3_length: 15
d_call: TRBD1
j_call: TRBJ1-4
cdr3_nt: TGTGCCAGCAGCCAAGTAAGGGGGCAGGGTGAAAAACTGTTTTTT
cdr3_aa: CASSQVRGQGEKLFF

clone_size: .
v_call: TRBV3-1/TRBV3-2
cdr3_length: 15
d_call: .
j_call: TRBJ1-3
cdr3_nt: TGTGCCAGCAGCCACTCTACTGAGTCTGGAAACACCATATATTTT
cdr3_aa: CASSHSTESGNTIYF

clone_size: .
v_call: TRBV7-3
cdr3_length: 18
d_call: TRBD1
j_call: TRBJ2-4
cdr3_nt: TGTGCCAGCAGCTTACTAGCCCCAGGGGGCGCCGGCAAAAACATTCAGTACTTC
cdr3_aa: CASSLLAPGGAGKNIQYF

clone_size: .
v_call: TRBV2
cdr3_length: 14
d_call: .
j_call: TRBJ1-5
cdr3_nt: TGTGCCAGCAGTGGACGGAGCCCTAATCAGCCCCAGCATTTT
cdr3_aa: CASSGRSPNQPQHF

clone_size: .
v_call: TRBV9
cdr3_length: 15
d_call: TRBD2
j_call: TRBJ2-5
cdr3_nt: TGTGCCAGCAGCTTTAGCGGGAGGCCCCCAGAGACCCAGTACTTC
cdr3_aa: CASSFSGRPPETQYF

clone_size: .
v_call: TRBV2
cdr3_length: 14
d_call: TRBD1
j_call: TRBJ1-2
cdr3_nt: TGTGCCAGCAGTGCCCGACAGGGGTACTATGGCTACACCTTC
cdr3_aa: CASSARQGYYGYTF

clone_size: .
v_call: TRBV3-1/TRBV3-2
cdr3_length: 17
d_call: TRBD2
j_call: TRBJ2-5
cdr3_nt: TGTGCCAGCAGCCATCCCGGACTAGCGACGTACCAAGAGACCCAGTACTTC
cdr3_aa: CASSHPGLATYQETQYF

clone_size: .
v_call: TRBV2
cdr3_length: 18
d_call: TRBD1
j_call: TRBJ2-3
cdr3_nt: TGTGCCAGCAGTAGAAAGACAACAGGGGGCTCTTTTACAGATACGCAGTATTTT
cdr3_aa: CASSRKTTGGSFTDTQYF

clone_size: .
v_call: TRBV9
cdr3_length: 14
d_call: .
j_call: TRBJ2-2
cdr3_nt: TGTGCCAGCACCCCACAGGGAGACACCGGGGAGCTGTTTTTT
cdr3_aa: CASTPQGDTGELFF

clone_size: .
v_call: TRBV7-9
cdr3_length: 11
d_call: .
j_call: TRBJ2-7
cdr3_nt: TGTGCCAGCAGCCCTTCCTACGAGCAGTACTTC
cdr3_aa: CASSPSYEQYF

clone_size: .
v_call: TRBV7-2
cdr3_length: 19
d_call: TRBD2
j_call: TRBJ2-1
cdr3_nt: TGTGCCAGCAGCTTAGCGAGCTCGAGACTAGCTTCTAGCTACAATGAGCAGTTCTTC
cdr3_aa: CASSLASSRLASSYNEQFF

clone_size: .
v_call: TRBV11-2
cdr3_length: 16
d_call: TRBD2
j_call: TRBJ2-5
cdr3_nt: TGTGCCAGCAGCTCCTCGCGGGGGACCTTCCAAGAGACCCAGTACTTC
cdr3_aa: CASSSSRGTFQETQYF

clone_size: once
v_call: TRBV11-2
cdr3_length: 17
d_call: TRBD1
j_call: TRBJ2-3
cdr3_nt: TGTGCCAGCAGCTGGTCGCGGACAGGGGCCAGCACAGATACGCAGTATTTT
cdr3_aa: CASSWSRTGASTDTQYF

clone_size: .
v_call: TRBV4-2
cdr3_length: 15
d_call: TRBD2
j_call: TRBJ2-1
cdr3_nt: TGTGCCAGCAGCCAAGATCAGCGGGGGGGAGTAGAGCAGTTCTTC
cdr3_aa: CASSQDQRGGVEQFF

clone_size: few
v_call: TRBV28
cdr3_length: 15
d_call: TRBD2
j_call: TRBJ2-7
cdr3_nt: TGTGCCAGCAGTCCTCAACTAGCGGGGGCCTACGAGCAGTACTTC
cdr3_aa: CASSPQLAGAYEQYF

clone_size: .
v_call: TRBV3-1/TRBV3-2
cdr3_length: 14
d_call: TRBD1
j_call: TRBJ2-7
cdr3_nt: TGTGCCAGCAGCCATAGAGACAGGGGATACGAGCAGTACTTC
cdr3_aa: CASSHRDRGYEQYF

clone_size: .
v_call: TRBV6-4
cdr3_length: 14
d_call: TRBD2
j_call: TRBJ2-1
cdr3_nt: TGTGCCAGCAGTGTGGCTAGCGGGAGTAATGAGCAGTTCTTC
cdr3_aa: CASSVASGSNEQFF

clone_size: .
v_call: TRBV6-6
cdr3_length: 16
d_call: TRBD1
j_call: TRBJ2-3
cdr3_nt: TGTGCCAGCAGTAGACAAAGGACAGGGGGAAAAGATACGCAGTATTTT
cdr3_aa: CASSRQRTGGKDTQYF

clone_size: .
v_call: TRBV27
cdr3_length: 13
d_call: .
j_call: TRBJ1-1
cdr3_nt: TGTGCCTCCACCCGGGGGTATGACACTGAAGCTTTCTTT
cdr3_aa: CASTRGYDTEAFF

clone_size: .
v_call: TRBV6-2/TRBV6-3
cdr3_length: 16
d_call: TRBD2
j_call: TRBJ2-3
cdr3_nt: TGTGCCAGCAGTTTTATACTAGCGGGAGCGGGAGATACGCAGTATTTT
cdr3_aa: CASSFILAGAGDTQYF

clone_size: .
v_call: TRBV6-2/TRBV6-3
cdr3_length: 16
d_call: TRBD1
j_call: TRBJ1-5
cdr3_nt: TGTGCCAGCAGTTACGGGCGGACAGGGTACGGTCAGCCCCAGCATTTT
cdr3_aa: CASSYGRTGYGQPQHF

clone_size: .
v_call: TRBV19
cdr3_length: 14
d_call: TRBD1
j_call: TRBJ2-7
cdr3_nt: TGTGCCAGTAGTATCGGGGACAGGGGTAGCGAGCAGTACTTC
cdr3_aa: CASSIGDRGSEQYF

clone_size: .
v_call: TRBV6-4
cdr3_length: 13
d_call: TRBD1
j_call: TRBJ2-1
cdr3_nt: TGTGCCAGCAGGGGACAGGACCACAATGAGCAGTTCTTC
cdr3_aa: CASRGQDHNEQFF

clone_size: .
v_call: TRBV6-2/TRBV6-3
cdr3_length: 14
d_call: .
j_call: TRBJ1-4
cdr3_nt: TGTGCCAGCAGCCACAGGGTCTCCGGTGAAAAACTGTTTTTT
cdr3_aa: CASSHRVSGEKLFF

clone_size: .
v_call: TRBV10-3
cdr3_length: 13
d_call: .
j_call: TRBJ1-1
cdr3_nt: TGTGCCATCAGTGACGGGGGGAACACTGAAGCTTTCTTT
cdr3_aa: CAISDGGNTEAFF

clone_size: .
v_call: TRBV29-1
cdr3_length: 15
d_call: .
j_call: TRBJ2-1
cdr3_nt: TGCAGCGTTGATCCGACGGCCTCGGGTTACAATGAGCAGTTCTTC
cdr3_aa: CSVDPTASGYNEQFF

clone_size: .
v_call: TRBV18
cdr3_length: 14
d_call: TRBD2
j_call: TRBJ2-7
cdr3_nt: TGTGCCAGCTCATCGCTAGCGGGGGTCGACGAGCAGTACTTC
cdr3_aa: CASSSLAGVDEQYF

clone_size: .
v_call: TRBV14
cdr3_length: 15
d_call: .
j_call: TRBJ1-1
cdr3_nt: TGTGCCAGCAGCCAAGCAGGCACCCACTTCGCTGAAGCTTTCTTT
cdr3_aa: CASSQAGTHFAEAFF

clone_size: large
v_call: TRBV4-3
cdr3_length: 15
d_call: .
j_call: TRBJ2-7
cdr3_nt: TGCGCCAGCAGCCAAGGACAGGAGATTTCCTACGAGCAGTACTTC
cdr3_aa: CASSQGQEISYEQYF

clone_size: .
v_call: TRBV7-8
cdr3_length: 16
d_call: .
j_call: TRBJ2-1
cdr3_nt: TGTGCCAGCAGCCCCAGGGTCTTGAGCGCCTACAATGAGCAGTTCTTC
cdr3_aa: CASSPRVLSAYNEQFF

clone_size: few
v_call: TRBV6-4
cdr3_length: 14
d_call: TRBD2
j_call: TRBJ2-3
cdr3_nt: TGTGCCAGCAGCAAGCGGGGTAGCACAGATACGCAGTATTTT
cdr3_aa: CASSKRGSTDTQYF

clone_size: .
v_call: TRBV14
cdr3_length: 13
d_call: .
j_call: TRBJ2-7
cdr3_nt: TGTGCCAGCAGCCAAGGGCAGGGTAGCGAGCAGTACTTC
cdr3_aa: CASSQGQGSEQYF

clone_size: .
v_call: TRBV4-2
cdr3_length: 16
d_call: .
j_call: TRBJ1-6
cdr3_nt: TGTGCCAGCAGCCGGAGCCGGTACGGCGCGGATTCACCCCTCCACTTT
cdr3_aa: CASSRSRYGADSPLHF

clone_size: once
v_call: TRBV9
cdr3_length: 14
d_call: .
j_call: TRBJ2-1
cdr3_nt: TGTGCCAGCAGCGTAGGATCCAGGGGGGATGAGCAGTTCTTC
cdr3_aa: CASSVGSRGDEQFF

clone_size: once
v_call: TRBV18
cdr3_length: 17
d_call: .
j_call: TRBJ1-3
cdr3_nt: TGTGCCAGCTCTCCCCTGGAGGCAGGCGTCTCTGGAAACACCATATATTTT
cdr3_aa: CASSPLEAGVSGNTIYF

clone_size: few
v_call: TRBV5-5
cdr3_length: 14
d_call: .
j_call: TRBJ1-2
cdr3_nt: TGTGCCAGCACCCACTGGGGGGCTAACTATGGCTACACCTTC
cdr3_aa: CASTHWGANYGYTF